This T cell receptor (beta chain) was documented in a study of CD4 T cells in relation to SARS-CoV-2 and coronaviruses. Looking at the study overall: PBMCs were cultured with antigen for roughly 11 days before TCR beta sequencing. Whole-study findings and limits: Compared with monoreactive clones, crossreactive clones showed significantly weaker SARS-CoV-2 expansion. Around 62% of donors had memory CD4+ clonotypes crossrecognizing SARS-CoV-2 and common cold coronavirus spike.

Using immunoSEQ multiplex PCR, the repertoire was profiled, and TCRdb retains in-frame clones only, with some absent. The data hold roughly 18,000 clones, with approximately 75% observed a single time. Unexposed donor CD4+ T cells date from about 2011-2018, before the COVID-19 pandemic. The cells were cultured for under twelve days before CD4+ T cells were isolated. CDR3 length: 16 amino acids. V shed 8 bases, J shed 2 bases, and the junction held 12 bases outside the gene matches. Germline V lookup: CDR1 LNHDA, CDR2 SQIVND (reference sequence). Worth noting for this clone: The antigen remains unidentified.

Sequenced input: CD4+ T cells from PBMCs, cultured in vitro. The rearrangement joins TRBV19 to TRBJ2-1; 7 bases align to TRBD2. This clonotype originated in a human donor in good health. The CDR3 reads CASLGDTGTTYNEQFF. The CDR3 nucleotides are TGTGCCAGTCTGGGGGATACCGGGACTACCTACAATGAGCAGTTCTTC.